The 32 T cell receptor beta chains presented below share a single source sample, sequenced in a study of cytomegalovirus exposure and HLA in healthy donors. 60 Vbeta and 13 Jbeta primers were used in PCR. Here immunoSEQ multiplex PCR was the method, and the copy in TCRdb shows in-frame clones only, minus some. The sample yields about 160,000 clones, 65% to 85% seen once. The specimen was PBMCs. These receptors all come from a boy aged 2 to 9 in good health and CMV-seronegative.

The chain links TRBV5-5 to TRBJ2-3; 7 nucleotides align to TRBD1. CDR1 SGHKS and CDR2 YYEKEE come from the germline V gene (reference sequence). V shed 4 bases, J shed 7 bases, and the junction held 12 bases outside the gene matches. This CDR3 spans 15 amino acids. CDR3 DNA: TGTGCCAGCAGCCTTAGTGGACAGGACCCTAATACGCAGTATTTT. Amino acids: CASSLSGQDPNTQYF.

This clone has only a few counts. V is TRBV11-2 and J is TRBJ2-3, with D tentatively TRBD2 (5 bases). CDR1 and CDR2 from the germline V gene are SGHAT and FQNNGV. This CDR3 spans 15 amino acids. Trimming stripped 0 bases from V and 2 bases from J, with 9 bases between. CDR3 nucleotides: TGTGCCAGCAGCTTAGAACCGGGGAACACAGATACGCAGTATTTT. This gives the protein CASSLEPGNTDTQYF.

The V and J genes are TRBV12-5 and TRBJ1-1; TRBD1 might be the D (6 bases). V lost 7 bases and J lost 1, with 13 bases in between. The CDR3 runs to 14 residues. CDR1 is LGHNT and CDR2 is FRNRAP in the germline V gene. The CDR3 loop is CASVGEQGNTEAFF. The CDR3 DNA sequence: TGTGCTAGTGTTGGGGAACAGGGGAACACTGAAGCTTTCTTT.

The J gene is TRBJ1-5, the V gene TRBV19; D is undetermined. The CDR3 consists of 15 residues. Germline V CDR1 and CDR2: LNHDA, SQIVND (reference sequence). V gave up 1 base and J gave up 5 bases, with 12 bases separating them. CDR3 sequence: CASSIVGGPDQPQHF. The CDR3 DNA reads as TGTGCCAGTAGTATAGTGGGAGGTCCAGATCAGCCCCAGCATTTT.

The sample holds a few counts of this clone. The V gene is TRBV6-1, the J gene TRBJ1-1, with D tentatively TRBD1 (5 bases). This CDR3 spans 15 amino acids. The ends were cut back, 6 bases at V and 0 bases at J, with 14 bases in the middle. The germline V gene encodes CDR1 MNHNS and CDR2 SASEGT. Written as DNA, the CDR3 is TGTGCCAGCAGGGCGTTTGACAGTTTGAACACTGAAGCTTTCTTT. Amino acids: CASRAFDSLNTEAFF.

The chain couples TRBV5-6 to TRBJ2-7, with TRBD2 matching over 7 bases. V shed 4 bases and J 1 base; nucleotides not matched to a gene: 2. Germline V CDR1 and CDR2: SGHDT, YYEEEE. This CDR3 is built from 13 residues. CDR3 in amino acids: CASSRTSSYEQYF. CDR3 coding DNA: TGTGCCAGCAGCCGGACTAGTTCCTACGAGCAGTACTTC.

The gene calls are TRBV25-1 and TRBJ2-1; TRBD2 matches 8 bases. The V gene's germline CDR1 is MGHDK and CDR2 SYGVNS. V lost 3 bases, J lost 8 bases, and 12 bases stayed unmatched. CDR3 length: 16 amino acids. CDR3 protein: CASSDLRSGRVDEQFF. For the CDR3, the DNA is TGTGCCAGCAGTGACCTGAGAAGCGGGAGAGTGGATGAGCAGTTCTTC.

This clone is a singleton in its sample. The chain employs TRBV19 and TRBJ1-2; 7 bases are a match to TRBD1. V lost 4 bases to trimming and J lost 3 bases; unmatched junction nucleotides: 8. In germline, CDR1 is LNHDA, CDR2 SQIVND (reference sequence). The CDR3 extends over 15 amino acids. DNA for the CDR3: TGTGCCAGTAGTAGGAGACAGGGATCGGACTATGGCTACACCTTC. It specifies CASSRRQGSDYGYTF.

This clone was picked up one time. The sample has other DNA sequences that encode this CDR3 too. The CDR3 bases are TGTGCCAGTAGTATTCTAGCGGGAGACAATGAGCAGTTCTTC. Protein product: CASSILAGDNEQFF. The chain employs TRBV19 and TRBJ2-1, with 10 bases identical to TRBD2. The ends lost 3 bases at V and 5 bases at J; junction bases unmatched: 1. Germline CDR1 LNHDA, CDR2 SQIVND (reference sequence). There are 14 residues in the CDR3. The full variable domain, rest sourced from reference TRBV19 and TRBJ2-1, is DGGITQSPKYLFRKEGQNVTLSCEQNLNHDAMYWYRQDPGQGLRLIYYSQIVNDFQKGDIAEGYSVSREKKESFPLTVTSAQKNPTAFYLCASSILAGDNEQFFGPGTRLTVL.

V and J are TRBV2 and TRBJ2-7; TRBD1 aligns across 7 bases. CDR3 length: 13 residues. After removal of 5 bases from V and 3 bases from J, the junction contained 4 bases not matched to a gene. Germline CDR1 reads SNHLY; CDR2 reads FYNNEI. CDR3 DNA sequence: TGTGCCAGCAGTCACAGGGGTTTCTACGAGCAGTACGTC. Translating it yields CASSHRGFYEQYV.

V and J are TRBV11-3 and TRBJ2-7, with D maybe TRBD1 (5 bases). CDR1 and CDR2 (germline): SGHNT, YENEEA. Trimming stripped 5 bases from V and 3 bases from J, with 14 bases between. The CDR3 contains 14 residues. The DNA for the CDR3 is TGTGCCAGCAGCCCCAAGGGGCGGAACTACGAGCAGTACTTC. Its translation: CASSPKGRNYEQYF.

This chain uses TRBV5-6 with TRBJ1-3, with D perhaps TRBD1 (5 bases). In germline, CDR1 is SGHDT, CDR2 YYEEEE. The ends were cut back, 1 base at V and 12 bases at J, with 23 bases in the middle. The CDR3 has 16 amino acids. The CDR3 loop is CASSLFPFGNRNVIYF. The CDR3 DNA reads TGTGCCAGCAGCTTGTTTCCTTTCGGTAACAGGAACGTCATATATTTT.

The rearrangement links TRBV7-9 to TRBJ2-3, with D possibly matching TRBD1 (6 bases). In germline, CDR1 is SEHNR, CDR2 FQNEAQ (reference sequence). The length of the CDR3 is 13 residues. V dropped 5 bases and J dropped 5 bases, with 11 bases sitting between them. This CDR3 reads CASSHLGGDTQYF. The CDR3 DNA sequence: TGTGCCAGCAGCCACCTAGGGGGAGATACGCAGTATTTT.

V and J are TRBV7-6 and TRBJ2-1; D remains ambiguous. Trimming took off 0 bases at V and 5 bases at J, with 2 bases between the two ends. This CDR3 is 12 amino acids long. CDR1 SGHVS and CDR2 FNYEAQ come from the germline V gene. CDR3 in amino acids: CASSLADNEQFF. The CDR3 nucleotides are TGTGCCAGCAGCTTAGCCGACAATGAGCAGTTCTTC.

The chain couples TRBV19 to TRBJ2-3, with D hard to call. The germline V gene has CDR1 LNHDA and CDR2 SQIVND (reference sequence). The germline V and J ends were trimmed by 0 bases and 4 bases, with 5 bases remaining between them. This CDR3 spans 13 amino acids. The CDR3 coding sequence is TGTGCCAGTAGTATAGATGAGGCAGATACGCAGTATTTT. The encoded protein is CASSIDEADTQYF.

In nucleotides, the CDR3 is TGCGCCAGCAGCCAAGAAAGTAGTCGGCTAGGAGGCAGCATTCAGTACTTC. Its protein is CASSQESSRLGGSIQYF. The chain has TRBV4-1 and TRBJ2-4; the D gene is possibly TRBD2 (5 bases). Per germline, CDR1 MGHRA and CDR2 YSYEKL. Trimming took 0 bases from V and 9 from J, leaving 21 bases between them. The CDR3 covers 17 residues.

The chain has TRBV4-1 and TRBJ2-1, with 9 positions matching TRBD2. CDR1 and CDR2 from the germline V gene are MGHRA and YSYEKL. This CDR3 has 14 amino acids. The J segment lost 6 bases and the V segment lost 6 bases, leaving 6 bases of the junction unmatched. CDR3 loop: CASRASGKINEQFF. Here the CDR3 DNA reads TGCGCCAGCAGGGCTAGCGGGAAGATCAATGAGCAGTTCTTC.

V gene TRBV11-1 combines with J gene TRBJ2-7; 8 positions match TRBD1. The length of the CDR3 is 13 residues. J was trimmed by 5 bases and V by 5 bases; bases with no gene match: 5. Germline V gene data show CDR1 as SGHAT and CDR2 as FQDESV (reference sequence). The CDR3 loop is CASSPKGQDEQYF. The DNA of the CDR3 is TGTGCCAGCAGCCCAAAGGGACAGGACGAGCAGTACTTC.

V usage is TRBV19 and J usage is TRBJ1-2; tentatively, D is TRBD1 (6 bases). The germline V gene has CDR1 LNHDA and CDR2 SQIVND (reference sequence). The CDR3 covers 14 residues. The V end lost 3 bases, the J end lost 0 bases, and 8 bases lay between the germline ends. CDR3 DNA sequence: TGTGCCAGTAGTATCCACAGGGCTAACTATGGCTACACCTTC. This encodes CASSIHRANYGYTF.

The V gene is TRBV7-8, the J gene TRBJ1-5, with D possibly matching TRBD1 (6 bases). In germline, CDR1 is SGHVS, CDR2 FQNEAQ. This CDR3 is 13 amino acids long. The ends were cut back, 1 base at V and 7 bases at J, with 8 bases in the middle. The CDR3 region has the DNA TGTGCCAGCAGCTTAGATAGGGGGCAGCCCCAGCATTTT. Its protein product is CASSLDRGQPQHF.

This clone was seen once. This rearrangement joins TRBV19 to TRBJ1-4, with 7 positions matching TRBD1. V was clipped by 3 bases and J by 7 bases; unmatched bases: 8. CDR1 and CDR2 (germline): LNHDA, SQIVND (reference sequence). The CDR3 is 15 residues long. In nucleotides, the CDR3 is TGTGCCAGTAGTATCGGCGACAGGGTTAGTGAAAAACTGTTTTTT. Residues: CASSIGDRVSEKLFF.

This chain links TRBV6-6 with TRBJ1-1; D perhaps matches TRBD1 (5 bases). Germline assignment: CDR1 MNHNY and CDR2 SVGAGI (reference sequence). V lost 6 bases and J 3 bases, leaving 8 bases between the germline ends. CDR3 size: 12 residues. CDR3 in amino acids: CASRTRDTEAFF. The CDR3 nucleotides are TGTGCCAGCAGGACCAGGGACACTGAAGCTTTCTTT.

CDR3 nucleotides: TGTGCCAGCAGCTTAAATGGGGCCCGAGTAATATATAATTCACCCCTCCACTTT. Amino acids: CASSLNGARVIYNSPLHF. This chain links TRBV7-2 with TRBJ1-6; TRBD1 is a possible D gene (5 bases). V lost 2 bases and J 4 bases, leaving 18 bases between the germline ends. Per germline, CDR1 SGHTA and CDR2 FQGNSA. The CDR3 is 18 amino acids.

This rearrangement joins TRBV5-1 to TRBJ1-2, with D maybe TRBD1 (5 bases). In germline, CDR1 is SGHRS, CDR2 YFSETQ. The CDR3 length is 14 residues. Trimming cost V 4 bases and J 4 bases, with 14 bases left between them. CDR3: CASSRGENFYGYTF. The CDR3 bases are TGCGCCAGCAGCAGGGGCGAGAATTTCTATGGCTACACCTTC.

The chain carries TRBV6-5 and TRBJ2-5; D unresolved. This CDR3 has 15 residues. Between the trimmed V and J ends, which lost 0 bases and 5 bases, there was a span of 13 bases. Germline lookup yields CDR1 MNHEY and CDR2 SVGAGI. CDR3 bases: TGTGCCAGCAGTTACTCGAGCTTTCGAACGGAGACCCAGTACTTC. This gives the protein CASSYSSFRTETQYF.

This chain uses TRBV7-9 with TRBJ2-3, with D possibly TRBD2 on 5 matching bases. Germline V CDR1 and CDR2: SEHNR, FQNEAQ (reference sequence). The CDR3 spans 16 residues. Trimming cost V 0 bases and J 0 bases, with 10 bases left between them. Here the CDR3 DNA reads TGTGCCAGCAGCTTAGCTCTGGGAGACAGCACAGATACGCAGTATTTT. Protein: CASSLALGDSTDTQYF.

The CDR3 reads CASSLSFRVSQPQHF. The DNA of the CDR3 is TGTGCCAGCAGCTTATCGTTCAGGGTTTCACAGCCCCAGCATTTT. The chain couples TRBV7-2 to TRBJ1-5; D perhaps matches TRBD1 (5 bases). V dropped 2 bases and J dropped 7 bases, with 15 bases sitting between them. Germline loops: CDR1 SGHTA, CDR2 FQGNSA. The CDR3 spans 15 residues.

The chain couples TRBV6-6 to TRBJ2-7; D is undetermined. The V gene lost 0 bases and the J gene lost 0 bases, with 6 bases spanning the gap. This CDR3 comprises 14 residues. From germline, CDR1 is MNHNY and CDR2 SVGAGI (reference sequence). CDR3 sequence reads: CASSYSQDSYEQYV. CDR3 bases: TGTGCCAGCAGTTACTCGCAGGACTCCTACGAGCAGTACGTC.

This clone appeared once. The chain recombines TRBV9 with TRBJ2-5; D is possibly TRBD1 (6 bases). Per the germline V gene, CDR1 is SGDLS and CDR2 is YYNGEE. The CDR3 loop spans 14 amino acids. Trimming shortened V by 4 bases and J by 4 bases, and 14 bases separated the two germline ends. The CDR3 region has the DNA TGTGCCAGCAGCCCTAGGGGGACCGTAGAGACCCAGTACTTC. Translation: CASSPRGTVETQYF.

This clone was detected only once. The rearrangement joins TRBV19 to TRBJ2-5, with unresolved D. Trimming took 5 bases from V and 5 from J, leaving 15 bases between them. CDR3 length: 14 amino acids. Germline-derived CDR1 and CDR2 are LNHDA and SQIVND (reference sequence). The CDR3: CASSFRPESETQYF. The CDR3 region has the DNA TGTGCCAGTAGTTTTCGCCCCGAGAGCGAGACCCAGTACTTC.

The chain joins TRBV2 to TRBJ2-4, with 10 bases matching TRBD2. The CDR3 runs to 14 residues. The ends lost 8 bases at V and 7 bases at J; junction bases unmatched: 8. Germline CDR1 and CDR2: SNHLY and FYNNEI. The CDR3 loop reads CASGASGSRNIQYF. DNA of the CDR3: TGTGCCAGCGGGGCTAGCGGGAGTCGGAACATTCAGTACTTC.

This chain connects TRBV4-1 to TRBJ1-1, with no clear D. The CDR3 extends over 14 amino acids. Germline V CDR1 and CDR2: MGHRA, YSYEKL. The V and J ends lost 4 bases and 2 bases respectively, with 11 bases between them. DNA for the CDR3: TGCGCCAGCAGCCGGGCAGCCCAAAACACTGAAGCTTTCTTT. This translates into CASSRAAQNTEAFF.